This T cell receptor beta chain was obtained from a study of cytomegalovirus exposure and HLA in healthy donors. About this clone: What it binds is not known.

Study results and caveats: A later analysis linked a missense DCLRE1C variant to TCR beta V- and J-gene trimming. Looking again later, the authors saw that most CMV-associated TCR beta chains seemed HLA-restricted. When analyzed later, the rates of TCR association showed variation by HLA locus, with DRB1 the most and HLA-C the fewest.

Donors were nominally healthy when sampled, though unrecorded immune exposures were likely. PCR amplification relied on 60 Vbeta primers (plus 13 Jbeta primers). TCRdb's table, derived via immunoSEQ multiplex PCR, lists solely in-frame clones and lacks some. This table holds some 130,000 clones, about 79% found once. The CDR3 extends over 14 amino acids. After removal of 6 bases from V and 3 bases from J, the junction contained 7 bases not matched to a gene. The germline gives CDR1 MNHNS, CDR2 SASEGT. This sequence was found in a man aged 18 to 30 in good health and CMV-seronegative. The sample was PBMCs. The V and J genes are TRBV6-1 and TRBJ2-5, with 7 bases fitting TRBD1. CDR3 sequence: CASRGQQVKETQYF. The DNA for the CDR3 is TGTGCCAGCAGGGGACAGCAAGTAAAAGAGACCCAGTACTTC.